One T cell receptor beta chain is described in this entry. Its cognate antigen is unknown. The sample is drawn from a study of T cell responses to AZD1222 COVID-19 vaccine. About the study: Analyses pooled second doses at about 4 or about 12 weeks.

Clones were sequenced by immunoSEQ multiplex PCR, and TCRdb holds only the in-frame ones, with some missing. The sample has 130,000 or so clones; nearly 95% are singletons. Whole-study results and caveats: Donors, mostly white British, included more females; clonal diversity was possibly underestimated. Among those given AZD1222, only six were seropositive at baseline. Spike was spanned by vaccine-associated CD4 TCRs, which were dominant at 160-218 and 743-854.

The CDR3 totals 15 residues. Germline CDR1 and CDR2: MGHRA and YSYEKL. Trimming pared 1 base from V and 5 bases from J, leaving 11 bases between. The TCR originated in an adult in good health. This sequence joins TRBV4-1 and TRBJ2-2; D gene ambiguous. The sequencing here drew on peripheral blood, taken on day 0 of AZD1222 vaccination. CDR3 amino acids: CASSQGSLTTGELFF. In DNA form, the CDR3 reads TGCGCCAGCAGCCAAGGATCTCTAACTACCGGGGAGCTGTTTTTT.